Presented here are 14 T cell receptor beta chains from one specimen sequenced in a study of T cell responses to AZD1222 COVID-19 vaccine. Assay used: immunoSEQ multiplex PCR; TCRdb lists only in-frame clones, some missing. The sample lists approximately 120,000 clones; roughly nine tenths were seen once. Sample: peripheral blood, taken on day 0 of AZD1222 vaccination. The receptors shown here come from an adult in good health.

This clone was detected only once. The CDR3 bases are TGTGCCAGCAGCCATATCGGGACCTCGGGAGAGACCCAGTACTTC. This sequence encodes CASSHIGTSGETQYF. The chain carries TRBV3-1 (or the pseudogene TRBV3-2) and TRBJ2-5; tentatively, D is TRBD1 or TRBD2 (5 bases each). V was cut by 3 bases and J by 4 bases, with 15 bases left in between. This CDR3 contains 15 residues. CDR1 LGHDT and CDR2 YNNKEL come from the germline V gene (reference sequence).

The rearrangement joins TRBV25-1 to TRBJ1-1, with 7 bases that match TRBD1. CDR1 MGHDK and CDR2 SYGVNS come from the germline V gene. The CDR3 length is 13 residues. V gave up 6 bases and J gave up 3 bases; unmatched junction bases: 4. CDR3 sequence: CASSRQGDTEAFF. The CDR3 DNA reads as TGTGCCAGCAGCAGACAGGGAGACACTGAAGCTTTCTTT.

CDR3 DNA: TGTGCTAGTGGTTCAGGGCGGGAGGGCTCCTACAATGAGCAGTTCTTC. This codes for CASGSGREGSYNEQFF. The J gene is TRBJ2-1, the V gene TRBV12-5; TRBD2 agrees at 9 bases. The CDR3 runs 16 residues. Trimming cost V 4 bases and J 0 bases; bases outside gene matches: 4. Germline CDR1 LGHNT, CDR2 FRNRAP.

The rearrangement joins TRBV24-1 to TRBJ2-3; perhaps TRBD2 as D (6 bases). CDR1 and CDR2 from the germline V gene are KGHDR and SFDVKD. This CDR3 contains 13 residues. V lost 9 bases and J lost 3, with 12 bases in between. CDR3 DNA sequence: TGTGCCACCGCGGGGTGGAGGACAGATACGCAGTATTTT. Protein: CATAGWRTDTQYF.

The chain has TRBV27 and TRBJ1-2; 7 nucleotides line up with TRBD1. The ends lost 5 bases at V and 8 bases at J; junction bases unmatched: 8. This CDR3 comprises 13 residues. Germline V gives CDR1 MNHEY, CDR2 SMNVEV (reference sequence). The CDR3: CASSPTRGQGYTF. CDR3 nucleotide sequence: TGTGCCAGCAGTCCTACGAGGGGGCAAGGCTACACCTTC.

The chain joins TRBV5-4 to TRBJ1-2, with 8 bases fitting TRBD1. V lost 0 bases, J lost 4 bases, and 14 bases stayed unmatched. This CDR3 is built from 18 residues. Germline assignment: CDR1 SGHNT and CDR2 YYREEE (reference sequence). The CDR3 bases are TGTGCCAGCAGCTTGGGTCGGACAGGGACAATAGGGGGCTATGGCTACACCTTC. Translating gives CASSLGRTGTIGGYGYTF.

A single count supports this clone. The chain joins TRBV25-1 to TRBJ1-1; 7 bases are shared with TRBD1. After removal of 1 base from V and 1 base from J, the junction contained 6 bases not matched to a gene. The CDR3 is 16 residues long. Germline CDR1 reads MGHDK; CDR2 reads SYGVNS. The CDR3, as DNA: TGTGCCAGCAGTGAATTTGAGGGGGCTGGGAACACTGAAGCTTTCTTT. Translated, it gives CASSEFEGAGNTEAFF. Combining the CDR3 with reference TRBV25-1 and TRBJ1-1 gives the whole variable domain EADIYQTPRYLVIGTGKKITLECSQTMGHDKMYWYQQDPGMELHLIHYSYGVNSTEKGDLSSESTVSRIRTEHFPLTLESARPSHTSQYLCASSEFEGAGNTEAFFGQGTRLTVV.

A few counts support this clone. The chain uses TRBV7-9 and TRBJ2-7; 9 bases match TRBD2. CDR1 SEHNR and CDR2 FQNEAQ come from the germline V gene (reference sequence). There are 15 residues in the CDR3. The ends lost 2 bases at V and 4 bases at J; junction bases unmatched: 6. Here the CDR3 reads CASSLSSGRGYEQYF. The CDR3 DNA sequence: TGTGCCAGCAGCTTAAGTAGCGGGAGAGGTTACGAGCAGTACTTC.

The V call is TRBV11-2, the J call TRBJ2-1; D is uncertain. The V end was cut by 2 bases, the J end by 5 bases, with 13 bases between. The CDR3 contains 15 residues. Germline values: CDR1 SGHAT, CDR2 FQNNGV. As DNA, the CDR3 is TGTGCCAGCAGCTTAACCCCCCGCGGAGACAATGAGCAGTTCTTC. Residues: CASSLTPRGDNEQFF.

The CDR3 bases are TGTGCCAGCTCACCCCGGGACAGGGATGAAAAACTGTTTTTT. As protein: CASSPRDRDEKLFF. V gene TRBV18 combines with J gene TRBJ1-4, with 9 bases lining up with TRBD1. After removal of 3 bases from V and 6 bases from J, the junction contained 2 bases not matched to a gene. The germline gives CDR1 KGHSH, CDR2 LQKENI. This CDR3 has 14 residues.

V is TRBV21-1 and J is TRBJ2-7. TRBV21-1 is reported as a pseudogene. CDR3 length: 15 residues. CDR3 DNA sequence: TGTGCCAGCAGTAGGGCCCTGCTCCGATCCTACGAGCAGTACTTC. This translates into CASSRALLRSYEQYF.

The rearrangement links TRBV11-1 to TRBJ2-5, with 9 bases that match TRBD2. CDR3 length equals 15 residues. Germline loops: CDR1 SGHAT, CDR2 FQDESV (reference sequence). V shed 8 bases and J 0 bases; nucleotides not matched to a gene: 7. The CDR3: CASGETSGYQETQYF. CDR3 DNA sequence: TGTGCCAGCGGAGAAACTAGCGGGTACCAAGAGACCCAGTACTTC.

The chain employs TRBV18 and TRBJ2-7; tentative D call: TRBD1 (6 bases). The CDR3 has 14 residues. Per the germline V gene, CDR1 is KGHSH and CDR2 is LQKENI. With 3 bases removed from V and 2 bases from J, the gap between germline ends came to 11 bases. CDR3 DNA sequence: TGTGCCAGCTCACCGAGGCAGGGGACCTACGAGCAGTACTTC. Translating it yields CASSPRQGTYEQYF.

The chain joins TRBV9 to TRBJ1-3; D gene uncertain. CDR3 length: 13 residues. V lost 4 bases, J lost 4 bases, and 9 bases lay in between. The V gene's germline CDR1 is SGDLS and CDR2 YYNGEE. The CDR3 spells CASSTISGNTIYF. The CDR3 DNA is TGTGCCAGCAGCACCATCTCAGGAAACACCATATATTTT. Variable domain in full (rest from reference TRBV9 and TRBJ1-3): DSGVTQTPKHLITATGQRVTLRCSPRSGDLSVYWYQQSLDQGLQFLIQYYNGEERAKGNILERFSAQQFPDLHSELNLSSLELGDSALYFCASSTISGNTIYFGEGSWLTVV.